A single sample is the source of the 6 T cell receptor beta chains below, sequenced in a study of T-cell memory formation after mild COVID-19. One entry per CDR3 protein results from TCRdb running MiXCR on the 5' RACE reads. The top ten hold less than 45% of the sample, which has 90,000 to 120,000 distinct CDR3 sequences, 13% to 15% seen once. The sequenced sample was PBMCs or a T cell subset sorted from them (not recorded which). Receptor source: a man between 18 and 29 years old who had mild COVID-19 (a few samples of this study predate the infection). Cell type and time point are not known.

V usage is TRBV28 and J usage is TRBJ1-5; no definite D call. CDR1 is MDHEN, CDR2 SYDVKM, per germline. V lost 4 bases and J 4 bases, leaving 11 bases between the germline ends. The CDR3 runs to 14 residues. The CDR3 protein is CASSSWGINQPQHF. CDR3 sequence (DNA): TGTGCCAGCAGTTCCTGGGGTATTAATCAGCCCCAGCATTTT.

This clonotype was detected only a few times. The J gene is TRBJ1-1, the V gene TRBV29-1; TRBD1 is a possible D gene (5 bases). The CDR3 contains 13 residues. CDR1 is SQVTM and CDR2 is ANQGSEA in the germline V gene. V was pared by 0 bases and J by 3 bases, with 8 bases between. The CDR3 loop is CSVEEGGYTEAFF. The CDR3 nucleotides are TGCAGCGTTGAAGAGGGGGGTTACACTGAAGCTTTCTTT.

The rearrangement joins TRBV19 to TRBJ1-6; D gene uncertain. This CDR3 region has 14 residues. Trimming left V 3 bases short and J 2 bases short, with 5 bases between. Germline-derived CDR1 and CDR2 are LNHDA and SQIVND (reference sequence). DNA of the CDR3: TGTGCCAGTAGTATGGGTACCTATAATTCACCCCTCCACTTT. Residues: CASSMGTYNSPLHF.

Turning to this clonotype: The junction does not match germline at one end; this may be a read error. The rearrangement links TRBV7-9 to TRBJ1-1; no clear D. The CDR3 extends over 16 amino acids. Germline assignment: CDR1 SEHNR and CDR2 FQNEAQ (reference sequence). CDR3: CASSIALMSMNTEAFF. DNA for the CDR3: TGTGCCAGCAGCATAGCACTGATGTCAATGAACACTGAAGCTTTCTTT.

The genes are TRBV6-5 and TRBJ2-3; TRBD2 agrees at 9 bases. This CDR3 comprises 15 residues. Germline CDR1 and CDR2: MNHEY and SVGAGI. The trim removed 2 bases at V and 5 bases at J, leaving 5 bases unmatched. The CDR3 DNA reads TGTGCCAGCAGTTACAGCGGGGGGCGAGGAGATACGCAGTATTTT. This codes for CASSYSGGRGDTQYF.

The table lists this clonotype with a few counts. This chain uses TRBV7-2 with TRBJ2-5; D not certain. Trimming took off 3 bases at V and 4 bases at J, with 15 bases between the two ends. CDR3 length: 15 residues. CDR1 is SGHTA and CDR2 is FQGNSA in the germline V gene. The CDR3 DNA reads TGTGCCAGCAGCTTCGGTTTGGTAGGGCGAGAGACCCAGTACTTC. This sequence encodes CASSFGLVGRETQYF.